Here is one T cell receptor (beta chain) with its context. Its target is unknown. The sample is drawn from a study of Ad26.COV2.S vaccination and SARS-CoV-2 variants. Study-wide background: Among those in the COV1001 Ad26.COV2.S trial arm was the donor.

The CDR3 consists of 14 residues. V was cut by 7 bases and J by 4 bases, with 16 bases left in between. In germline, CDR1 is SGHVS, CDR2 FQNEAQ. As for treatment: some 19 received Ad26.COV2.S at low or high dose, single or two shots; about 5 received placebo; per-sample allocation not given. The samples were gathered on day 63 after the first injection of vaccine or placebo. Study conclusions and caveats: Across vaccine and placebo recipients, the breadth of non-spike TCRs was similar. Substantial response breadth was reportedly seen for spike-specific CD8+ and CD4+ T cells after vaccination.

The repertoire was sequenced with immunoSEQ multiplex PCR; TCRdb's copy has only in-frame clones and lacks some. The sample comprises some 340,000 clones, roughly 86% of which are singletons, and less than 2% rests with the top ten. The specimen comprised peripheral blood, sampled in a trial of Ad26.COV2.S vaccine versus placebo. J is TRBJ1-2 and V is TRBV7-8, with D unclear. This clonotype was obtained from a person between 18 and 59 years old who received the Ad26.COV2.S COVID-19 vaccine or a placebo. CDR3 residues: CASTLGGSGYGYTF. The DNA for the CDR3 is TGTGCCAGCACCCTAGGCGGGTCTGGCTATGGCTACACCTTC.